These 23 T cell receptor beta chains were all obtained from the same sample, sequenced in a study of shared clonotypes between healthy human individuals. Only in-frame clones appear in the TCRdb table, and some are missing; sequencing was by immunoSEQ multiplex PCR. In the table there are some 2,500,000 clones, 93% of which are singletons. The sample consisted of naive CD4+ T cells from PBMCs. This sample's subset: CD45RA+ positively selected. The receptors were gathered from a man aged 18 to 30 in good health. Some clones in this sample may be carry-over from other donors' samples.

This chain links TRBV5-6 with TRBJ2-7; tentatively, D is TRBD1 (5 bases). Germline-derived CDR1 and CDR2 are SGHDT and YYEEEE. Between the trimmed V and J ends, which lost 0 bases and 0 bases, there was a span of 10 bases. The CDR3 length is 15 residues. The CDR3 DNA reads TGTGCCAGCAGCTTGGAAGGGGCTAGCTCCTACGAGCAGTACTTC. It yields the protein CASSLEGASSYEQYF.

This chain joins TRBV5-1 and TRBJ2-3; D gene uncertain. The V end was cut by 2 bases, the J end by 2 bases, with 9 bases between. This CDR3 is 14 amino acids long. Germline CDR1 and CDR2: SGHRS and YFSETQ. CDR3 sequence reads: CASSFYGYTDTQYF. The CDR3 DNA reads TGCGCCAGCAGCTTTTATGGATACACAGATACGCAGTATTTT. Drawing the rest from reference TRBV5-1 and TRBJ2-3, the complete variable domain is KAGVTQTPRYLIKTRGQQVTLSCSPISGHRSVSWYQQTPGQGLQFLFEYFSETQRNKGNFPGRFSGRQFSNSRSEMNVSTLELGDSALYLCASSFYGYTDTQYFGPGTRLTVL.

CDR3: CASRFKFSSSYNEQFF. In DNA, the CDR3 is TGTGCCAGCAGATTCAAGTTCTCTAGCTCCTACAATGAGCAGTTCTTC. The J gene is TRBJ2-1, the V gene TRBV5-6, with no clear D. CDR3 length: 16 residues. Per germline, CDR1 SGHDT and CDR2 YYEEEE. Trimming took off 5 bases at V and 0 bases at J, with 15 bases between the two ends.

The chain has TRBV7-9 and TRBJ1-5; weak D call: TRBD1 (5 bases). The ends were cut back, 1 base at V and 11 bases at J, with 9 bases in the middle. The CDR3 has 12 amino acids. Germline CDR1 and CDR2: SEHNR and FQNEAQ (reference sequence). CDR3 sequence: CASSLEGLAQHF. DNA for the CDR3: TGTGCCAGCAGCTTAGAGGGGCTGGCCCAGCATTTT. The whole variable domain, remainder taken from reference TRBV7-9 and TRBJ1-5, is DTGVSQNPRHKITKRGQNVTFRCDPISEHNRLYWYRQTLGQGPEFLTYFQNEAQLEKSRLLSDRFSAERPKGSFSTLEIQRTEQGDSAMYLCASSLEGLAQHFGDGTRLSIL.

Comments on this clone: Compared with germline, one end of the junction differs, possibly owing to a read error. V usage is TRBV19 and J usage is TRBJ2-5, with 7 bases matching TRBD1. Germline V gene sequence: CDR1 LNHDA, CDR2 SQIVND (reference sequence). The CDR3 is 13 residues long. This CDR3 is CASSGTAQGTQYF. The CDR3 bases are TGTGCCAGTAGCGGGACAGCCCAAGGGACCCAGTACTTC.

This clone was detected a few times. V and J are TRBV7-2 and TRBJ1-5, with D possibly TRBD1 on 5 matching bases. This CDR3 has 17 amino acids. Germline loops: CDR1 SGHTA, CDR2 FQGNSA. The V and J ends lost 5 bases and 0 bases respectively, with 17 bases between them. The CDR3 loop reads CASSRPPGPYSNQPQHF. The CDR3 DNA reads TGTGCCAGCAGCCGCCCTCCGGGACCCTATAGCAATCAGCCCCAGCATTTT.

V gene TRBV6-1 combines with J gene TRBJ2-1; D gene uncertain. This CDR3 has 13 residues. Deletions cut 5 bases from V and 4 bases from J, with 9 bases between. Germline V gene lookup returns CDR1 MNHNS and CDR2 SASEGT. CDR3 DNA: TGTGCCAGCAGTTCTGGGCTTTACAATGAGCAGTTCTTC. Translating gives CASSSGLYNEQFF.

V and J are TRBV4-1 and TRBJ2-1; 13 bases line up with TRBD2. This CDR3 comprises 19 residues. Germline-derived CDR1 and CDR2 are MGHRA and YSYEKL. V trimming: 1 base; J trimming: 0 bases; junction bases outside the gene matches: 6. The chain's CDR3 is CASSQGGLAGKSSYNEQFF. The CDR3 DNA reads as TGCGCCAGCAGCCAAGGGGGACTAGCGGGAAAAAGCTCCTACAATGAGCAGTTCTTC.

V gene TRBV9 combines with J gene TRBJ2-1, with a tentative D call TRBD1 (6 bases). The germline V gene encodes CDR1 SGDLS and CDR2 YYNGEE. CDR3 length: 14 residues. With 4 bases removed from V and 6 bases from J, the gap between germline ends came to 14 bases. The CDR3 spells CASSPLGQTNEQFF. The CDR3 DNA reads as TGTGCCAGCAGCCCGCTAGGACAGACCAATGAGCAGTTCTTC.

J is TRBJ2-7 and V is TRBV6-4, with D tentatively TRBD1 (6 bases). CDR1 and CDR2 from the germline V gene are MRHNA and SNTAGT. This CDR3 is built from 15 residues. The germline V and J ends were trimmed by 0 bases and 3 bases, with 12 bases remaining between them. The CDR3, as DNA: TGTGCCAGCAGTGACTCTTGGGACAAAAACTACGAGCAGTACTTC. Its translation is CASSDSWDKNYEQYF.

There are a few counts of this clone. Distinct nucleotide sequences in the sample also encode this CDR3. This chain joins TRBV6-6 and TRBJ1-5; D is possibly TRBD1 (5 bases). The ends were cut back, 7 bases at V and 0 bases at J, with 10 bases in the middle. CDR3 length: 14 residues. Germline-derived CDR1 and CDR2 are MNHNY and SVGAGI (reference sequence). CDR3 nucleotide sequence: TGTGCCAGCACCAACGGGGGTAGCAATCAGCCCCAGCATTTT. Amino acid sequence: CASTNGGSNQPQHF.

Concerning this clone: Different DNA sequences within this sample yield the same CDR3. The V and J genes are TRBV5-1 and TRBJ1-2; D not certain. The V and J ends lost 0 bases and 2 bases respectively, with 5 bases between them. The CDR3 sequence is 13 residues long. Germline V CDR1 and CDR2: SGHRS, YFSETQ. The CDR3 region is CASSLGGNYGYTF. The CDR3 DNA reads TGCGCCAGCAGCTTGGGAGGAAACTATGGCTACACCTTC.

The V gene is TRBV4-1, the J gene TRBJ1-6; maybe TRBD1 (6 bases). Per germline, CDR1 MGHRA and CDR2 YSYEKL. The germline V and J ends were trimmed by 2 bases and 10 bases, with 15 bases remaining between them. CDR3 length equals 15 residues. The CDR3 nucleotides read TGCGCCAGCAGCCAACAACAGGGACTTCTATCACCCCTCCACTTT. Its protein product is CASSQQQGLLSPLHF.

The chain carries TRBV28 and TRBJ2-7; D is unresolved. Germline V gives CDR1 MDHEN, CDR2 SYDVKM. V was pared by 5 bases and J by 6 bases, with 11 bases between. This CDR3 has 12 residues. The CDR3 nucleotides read TGTGCCAGCAGTCCCCCCTTACGCGAGCAGTACTTC. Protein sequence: CASSPPLREQYF.

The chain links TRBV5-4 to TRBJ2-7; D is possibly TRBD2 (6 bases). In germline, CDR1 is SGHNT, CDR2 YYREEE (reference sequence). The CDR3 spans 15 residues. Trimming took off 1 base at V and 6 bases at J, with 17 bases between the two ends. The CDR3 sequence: CASSLLSGFGGEQYF. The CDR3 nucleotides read TGTGCCAGCAGCTTGTTATCGGGCTTCGGGGGCGAGCAGTACTTC.

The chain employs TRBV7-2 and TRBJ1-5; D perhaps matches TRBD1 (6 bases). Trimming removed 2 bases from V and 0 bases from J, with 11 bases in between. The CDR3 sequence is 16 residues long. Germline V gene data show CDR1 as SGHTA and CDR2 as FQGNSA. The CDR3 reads CASSLYGQYSNQPQHF. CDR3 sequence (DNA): TGTGCCAGCAGCTTATACGGACAGTATAGCAATCAGCCCCAGCATTTT.

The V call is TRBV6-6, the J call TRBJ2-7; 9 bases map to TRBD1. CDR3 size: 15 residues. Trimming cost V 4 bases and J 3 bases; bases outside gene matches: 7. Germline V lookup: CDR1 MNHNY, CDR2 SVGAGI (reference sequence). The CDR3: CASSSRTGASYEQYF. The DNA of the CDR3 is TGTGCCAGCAGTTCCCGGACAGGGGCTAGCTACGAGCAGTACTTC.

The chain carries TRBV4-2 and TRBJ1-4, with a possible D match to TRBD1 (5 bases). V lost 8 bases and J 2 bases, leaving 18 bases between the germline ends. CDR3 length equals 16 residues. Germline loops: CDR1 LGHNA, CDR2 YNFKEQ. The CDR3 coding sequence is TGTGCCAGCGCCGAGTCCCGCGGGGCGACTAATGAAAAACTGTTTTTT. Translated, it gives CASAESRGATNEKLFF.

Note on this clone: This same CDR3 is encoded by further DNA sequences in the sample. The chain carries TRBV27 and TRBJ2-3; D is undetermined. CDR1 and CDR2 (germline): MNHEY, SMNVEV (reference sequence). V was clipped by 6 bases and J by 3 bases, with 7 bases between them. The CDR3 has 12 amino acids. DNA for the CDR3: TGTGCCAGCAGGGGAAGGACAGATACGCAGTATTTT. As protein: CASRGRTDTQYF.

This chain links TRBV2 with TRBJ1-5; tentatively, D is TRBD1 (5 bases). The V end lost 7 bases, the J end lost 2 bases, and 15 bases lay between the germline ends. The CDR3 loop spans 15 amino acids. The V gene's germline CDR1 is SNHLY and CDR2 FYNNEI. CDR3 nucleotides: TGTGCCAGCAACACCCTGGGGGGGGGCAATCAGCCCCAGCATTTT. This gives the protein CASNTLGGGNQPQHF.

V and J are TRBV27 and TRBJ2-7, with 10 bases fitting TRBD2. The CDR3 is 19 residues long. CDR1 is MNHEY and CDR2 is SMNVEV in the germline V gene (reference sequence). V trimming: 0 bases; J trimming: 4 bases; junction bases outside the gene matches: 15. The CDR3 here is CASSLSGTHPGLASYEQYF. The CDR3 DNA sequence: TGTGCCAGCAGTTTATCGGGGACACACCCGGGACTAGCGTCTTACGAGCAGTACTTC.

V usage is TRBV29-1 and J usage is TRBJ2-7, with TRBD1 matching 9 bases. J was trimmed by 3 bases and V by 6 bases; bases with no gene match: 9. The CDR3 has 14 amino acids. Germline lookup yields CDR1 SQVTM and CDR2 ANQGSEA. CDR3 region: CSVREQGALYEQYF. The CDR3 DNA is TGCAGCGTCCGAGAACAGGGGGCCCTCTACGAGCAGTACTTC.

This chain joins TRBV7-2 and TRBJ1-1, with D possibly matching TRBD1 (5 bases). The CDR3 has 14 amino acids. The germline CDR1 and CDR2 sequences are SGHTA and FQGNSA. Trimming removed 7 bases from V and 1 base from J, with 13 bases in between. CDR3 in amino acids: CASIPIGGNTEAFF. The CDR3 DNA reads TGTGCCAGCATCCCGATTGGGGGGAACACTGAAGCTTTCTTT. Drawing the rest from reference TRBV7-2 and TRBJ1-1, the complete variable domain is GAGVSQSPSNKVTEKGKDVELRCDPISGHTALYWYRQSLGQGLEFLIYFQGNSAPDKSGLPSDRFSAERTGGSVSTLTIQRTQQEDSAVYLCASIPIGGNTEAFFGQGTRLTVV.